Listed below are T cell receptor beta chains from one sample, sequenced in a study of shared clonotypes between healthy human individuals. Clones were read by immunoSEQ multiplex PCR, and TCRdb kept only the in-frame ones, dropping some. Of some 470,000 clones in the sample, 75% to 85% were seen once. The sample taken for sequencing was PBMCs. The source is a woman in her thirties or forties in good health. Some clones in this sample may be carry-over from other donors' samples. CDR3s include the opening cysteine and the closing phenylalanine or tryptophan. Each record gives: J gene, V gene, clone size, D gene, CDR3 length, CDR3 DNA, CDR3 protein. A D gene is named only where the DNA matches it firmly. Expanded clones get a size class; other rows say once, few or many, or leave the size out.

>TRBJ2-5|TRBV5-1|-|TRBD2|14
TGTGCCAGCAGCTTAGCGGGAGTCTGGGAGACCCAGTACTTC
CASSLAGVWETQYF
>TRBJ2-1|TRBV7-3|-|TRBD2|16
TGTGCCAGCAGCAGGGTAGCGGGGAGCTCCTACAATGAGCAGTTCTTC
CASSRVAGSSYNEQFF
>TRBJ2-7|TRBV6-1|-|TRBD1|14
TGTGCCAGCAGGGCCGGGACAGGGCTTTACGAGCAGTACTTC
CASRAGTGLYEQYF
>TRBJ2-5|TRBV29-1|-|TRBD1|14
TGCAGCGTTGGGGGACAGGGGGCGGGAGAGACCCAGTACTTC
CSVGGQGAGETQYF
>TRBJ2-2|TRBV7-9|-|-|16
TGTGCCAGCAGCTTATTCCGGGGAGGGAACACCGGGGAGCTGTTTTTT
CASSLFRGGNTGELFF
>TRBJ2-3|TRBV9|few|-|14
TGTGCCAGCGGCGGCGGGAAGGAGGTAGATACGCAGTATTTT
CASGGGKEVDTQYF
>TRBJ1-1|TRBV19|-|TRBD1|15
TGTGCCAGTAGCGGGGACAGGGGGCTTTTTGCTGAAGCTTTCTTT
CASSGDRGLFAEAFF
>TRBJ1-1|TRBV18|-|-|14
TGTGCCAGCTCACCGGGGACCGTGAACACTGAAGCTTTCTTT
CASSPGTVNTEAFF
>TRBJ2-1|TRBV11-2|-|-|16
TGTGCCAGCAGATATTCGACAGGAGCCACTGGCAATGAGCAGTTCTTC
CASRYSTGATGNEQFF
>TRBJ2-1|TRBV28|once|TRBD1|16
TGTGCCAGCGGCACCGACAGGGGAGGAACCTACAATGAGCAGTTCTTC
CASGTDRGGTYNEQFF
>TRBJ1-1|TRBV5-1|-|TRBD1|14
TGCGCCAGCAGCCCCACAGGGGGCTACACTGAAGCTTTCTTT
CASSPTGGYTEAFF
>TRBJ1-4|TRBV7-2|-|-|14
TGTGCCAGCAGCTTAACCTCGAGAAATGAAAAACTGTTTTTT
CASSLTSRNEKLFF
>TRBJ2-7|TRBV7-9|-|TRBD2|15
TGTGCCAGCAGCTTTAGCGGGAGCGCCTCCTACGAGCAGTACTTC
CASSFSGSASYEQYF
>TRBJ1-5|TRBV7-3|-|-|13
TGTGCCAGCAGCTTGGGGAACGGTCAGCCCCAGCATTTT
CASSLGNGQPQHF
>TRBJ2-7|TRBV7-2|once|-|15
TGTGCCAGCAGCTTAGTCCCCACAGTTCTCTACGAGCAGTACTTC
CASSLVPTVLYEQYF
>TRBJ2-7|TRBV9|-|-|15
TGTGCCAGCAGCGTAGGCGGGCAGAACCCCTACGAGCAGTACTTC
CASSVGGQNPYEQYF
>TRBJ2-1|TRBV19|-|-|15
TGTGCCAGTAGTTCCGGGACCGCCAGCTACAATGAGCAGTTCTTC
CASSSGTASYNEQFF
>TRBJ2-7|TRBV28|-|-|15
TGTGCCAGCAGTTTACCCCAGGGGCGCCCCTACGAGCAGTACTTC
CASSLPQGRPYEQYF
>TRBJ2-1|TRBV7-3|-|-|14
TGTGCCAGCAGCCTAGGGCCAGCTAGCAATGAGCAGTTCTTC
CASSLGPASNEQFF
>TRBJ1-1|TRBV4-3|-|TRBD1|15
TGCGCCAGCAGCCAAGGGACAGGGGGCGTCGGTGAAGCTTTCTTT
CASSQGTGGVGEAFF
>TRBJ2-7|TRBV15|-|TRBD2|15
TGTGCCACCAGCGGGTACGCGGGAGCCGCCGGGGAGCAGTACTTC
CATSGYAGAAGEQYF
>TRBJ2-3|TRBV10-2|-|TRBD2|17
TGCGCCAGCAGTGAGACCAGGACTAGCGGAAACACAGATACGCAGTATTTT
CASSETRTSGNTDTQYF
>TRBJ2-2|TRBV29-1|-|-|14
TGCAGCGTTGAGGCCAGCGCGAACACCGGGGAGCTGTTTTTT
CSVEASANTGELFF
>TRBJ2-1|TRBV5-3|-|TRBD2|16
TGTGCCAGAAGCTTTCGTTCTAGCGGGTACTACAATGAGCAGTTCTTC
CARSFRSSGYYNEQFF
>TRBJ2-3|TRBV4-3|-|TRBD2|17
TGCGCCAGCAGCCAAGAGTGGACTAGCGATGGCACAGATACGCAGTATTTT
CASSQEWTSDGTDTQYF
>TRBJ1-5|TRBV28|few|-|16
TGTGCCAGCAGCGAAGGGCTCAGTAAACCCGATCAGCCCCAGCATTTT
CASSEGLSKPDQPQHF
>TRBJ2-3|TRBV7-9|-|-|15
TGTGCCAGCAGCTTAGGACGGGCTAGCACAGATACGCAGTATTTT
CASSLGRASTDTQYF
>TRBJ2-5|TRBV7-7|-|-|14
TGTGCTAGCAGCCCCGGTCCTGGAGGGGAGACCCAGTACTTC
CASSPGPGGETQYF
>TRBJ1-2|TRBV28|-|-|15
TGTGCCAGCACCCCCCGAAGCGGCCTATACTATGGCTACACCTTC
CASTPRSGLYYGYTF
>TRBJ1-5|TRBV6-1|-|TRBD1|19
TGTGCCAGCAGTGACCCTTGGGGACAGGGCGGCCGGAGCAATCAGCCCCAGCATTTT
CASSDPWGQGGRSNQPQHF
>TRBJ1-5|TRBV10-2|-|TRBD1|13
TGCGCCAGTGCAGGGGGCGTGGGTCAGCCCCAGCATTTT
CASAGGVGQPQHF
>TRBJ2-1|TRBV27|-|TRBD2|14
TGTGCCCGCTCTAGCGGGAGCTCCTACAATGAGCAGTTCTTC
CARSSGSSYNEQFF
>TRBJ2-1|TRBV9|-|TRBD2|16
TGTGCCAGCAGCCCCCGTGGACTAGCGGGAGGGTTTGAGCAGTTCTTC
CASSPRGLAGGFEQFF
>TRBJ2-1|TRBV7-2|-|-|14
TGTGCCAGCAGCTTAGTTGCGCCCTACAATGAGCAGTTCTTC
CASSLVAPYNEQFF
>TRBJ1-2|TRBV12-5|-|-|20
TGTGCTAGTGGTTTGGTACTTGGTGACGGAACTATGGCTACGGGAACTGCGGGGACCTTC
CASGLVLGDGTMATGTAGTF
>TRBJ2-3|TRBV7-6|-|-|16
TGTGCCAGCAGCTTTCTGCCCGAGGGAAGCACAGATACGCAGTATTTT
CASSFLPEGSTDTQYF
>TRBJ1-1|TRBV25-1|few|-|11
TGTGCCAGCAGTGATGCGTCTGAAGCTTTCTTT
CASSDASEAFF
>TRBJ1-2|TRBV14|-|-|13
TGTGCCAGCAGCCAAGACAGGGGATATGGCTACACCTTC
CASSQDRGYGYTF
>TRBJ2-5|TRBV5-6|-|-|13
TGTGCCAGCAGCTTGGCGACAGGAGAGACCCAGTACTTC
CASSLATGETQYF
>TRBJ1-2|TRBV5-1|once|TRBD1|15
TGCGCCAGCAGCTTATTAGGGGGCTCAGGTTATGGCTACACCTTC
CASSLLGGSGYGYTF
>TRBJ1-2|TRBV6-5|-|TRBD1|13
TGTGCCAGCAGTTACCGGACAGGGTATGGCTACACCTTC
CASSYRTGYGYTF
>TRBJ1-1|TRBV28|-|-|16
TGTGCCAGCAGTTTTACGAAGGGGACCATGAACACTGAAGCTTTCTTT
CASSFTKGTMNTEAFF
>TRBJ2-7|TRBV6-6|-|-|13
TGTGCCAGCAGTTACGCGGACAGCTACGAGCAGTACTTC
CASSYADSYEQYF
>TRBJ1-5|TRBV9|-|-|17
TGTGCCAGCAGCGTCATACAGGGCCGAAAACCACGTCAGCCCCAGCATTTT
CASSVIQGRKPRQPQHF
>TRBJ2-7|TRBV5-1|-|TRBD2|14
TGCGCCAGCAAGAGCGGGAGAGGTTCCTACGAGCAGTACTTC
CASKSGRGSYEQYF
>TRBJ1-4|TRBV28|few|-|16
TGTGCCAGCACATACCCGGGGGGCAGGGGATACGAAAAACTGTTTTTT
CASTYPGGRGYEKLFF
>TRBJ2-5|TRBV6-1|-|-|14
TGTGCCAGCAGCCCTGGGCTAGCCGAAGAGACCCAGTACTTC
CASSPGLAEETQYF
>TRBJ1-1|TRBV30|-|-|14
TGTGCCTGGGGTGTAGACAGAACGAACACTGAAGCTTTCTTT
CAWGVDRTNTEAFF
>TRBJ1-4|TRBV28|-|TRBD1|15
TGTGCCAGCAGTTTATTATCAGGGGGAAATGAAAAACTGTTTTTT
CASSLLSGGNEKLFF
>TRBJ2-1|TRBV6-5|-|-|14
TGTGCCAGCAGTTACACTAGCCCCCACAATGAGCAGTTCTTC
CASSYTSPHNEQFF
>TRBJ2-5|TRBV4-2|once|TRBD2|15
TGTGCCAGCAGCCCGACTAGCGGTCAGCAAGAGACCCAGTACTTC
CASSPTSGQQETQYF
>TRBJ2-7|TRBV5-4|-|TRBD2|14
TGTGCCAGCAGCTTGGCCGGGAGGGCCAAGGAGCAGTACTTC
CASSLAGRAKEQYF